This T cell receptor (beta chain) originates from a study of blood T cell repertoires in COVID-19. Across the study: Both acute and convalescent COVID-19 samples were obtained from the United States, Italy and Spain. The analysed material was cDNA or gDNA that came from T cells, B-cell-depleted T cells, or PBMCs.

With 0 bases removed from V and 7 bases from J, the gap between germline ends came to 10 bases. The CDR3 sequence is 14 residues long. Germline V CDR1 and CDR2: LGHDT, YNNKEL (reference sequence). In the authors' workflow: Amplification from reference gene primers served as the basis for estimated nucleated cell counts. Assay: immunoSEQ multiplex PCR; the TCRdb copy retains only in-frame clones and omits some. V and J calls and clone size follow that table, whereas D and trimming were derived from the DNA. The sample has some 45,000 clones; about four fifths are singletons. The sequenced sample was peripheral blood. V is TRBV3-1 (or the pseudogene TRBV3-2) and J is TRBJ1-5; a weak D match, TRBD1 (5 bases). The sequence was collected from a woman between 55 and 75 years old with acute or convalescent COVID-19. CDR3 DNA: TGTGCCAGCAGCCAAGAGCCCAGGGCCCAGCCCCAGCATTTT. Translation gives CASSQEPRAQPQHF.